These T cell receptor beta chains were read from a single sample in a study of blood T cell repertoires in COVID-19. Clones were sequenced by immunoSEQ multiplex PCR, and TCRdb holds only the in-frame ones, with some missing. Of about 260,000 clones listed, about nine tenths were seen once; the top ten hold roughly 2.7%. The sample taken for sequencing was peripheral blood. These receptors came from a person aged 18 to 30 with COVID-19, enrolled during active disease. Both conserved end residues are part of each CDR3. The D gene is left open where the match is weak. Where a row states a size, it is once, few, many or the class of an expanded clone; other rows omit it.

d_gene	v_gene	j_gene	abundance	CDR3aa	CDR3nt
TRBD1	TRBV25-1	TRBJ1-1	NA	CASTRQGATEAFF	TGTGCCAGCACCCGACAGGGAGCCACTGAAGCTTTCTTT
TRBD2	TRBV6-2/TRBV6-3	TRBJ2-1	NA	CASSSGGAYNEQFF	TGTGCCAGCAGTAGCGGGGGAGCCTACAATGAGCAGTTCTTC
NA	TRBV6-5	TRBJ1-4	NA	CASFGDSTNEKLFF	TGTGCCAGCTTCGGTGACTCAACTAATGAAAAACTGTTTTTT
TRBD1	TRBV7-2	TRBJ2-7	NA	CASSTSGGEQYF	TGTGCCAGCAGCACCTCAGGGGGCGAGCAGTACTTC
TRBD1	TRBV5-6	TRBJ1-2	NA	CASSFGQGGSGYTF	TGTGCCAGCAGTTTTGGACAGGGAGGGAGCGGCTACACCTTC
NA	TRBV2	TRBJ2-7	NA	CASCGDSYEQYF	TGTGCCAGCTGCGGGGACTCCTACGAGCAGTACTTC
TRBD2	TRBV27	TRBJ2-1	NA	CASSLLAGVQFF	TGTGCCAGCAGTTTACTAGCGGGAGTTCAGTTCTTC
TRBD1	TRBV12-5	TRBJ2-5	NA	CASGLAPGQVTETQYF	TGTGCTAGTGGTTTGGCCCCGGGACAGGTGACAGAGACCCAGTACTTC
NA	TRBV4-2	TRBJ2-2	few	CASSQAEGGTGELFF	TGTGCCAGCAGCCAAGCGGAGGGAGGCACCGGGGAGCTGTTTTTT
TRBD2	TRBV11-2	TRBJ2-1	NA	CASSLGGSVNNEQFF	TGTGCCAGCAGCCTCGGGGGGTCGGTCAACAATGAGCAGTTCTTC
TRBD2	TRBV6-4	TRBJ2-1	NA	CASRPHAGGPNEQFF	TGTGCCAGCAGACCTCACGCGGGAGGGCCCAATGAGCAGTTCTTC
TRBD1	TRBV24-1	TRBJ2-7	NA	CATSRDRTYEQYF	TGTGCCACCAGCCGGGACAGGACCTACGAGCAGTACTTC
NA	TRBV15	TRBJ2-7	many	CATSRGPSFYEQYF	TGTGCCACCAGCAGAGGGCCCAGTTTTTACGAGCAGTACTTC
TRBD2	TRBV6-1	TRBJ2-7	NA	CASSETLAGIYEQYF	TGTGCCAGCAGTGAGACGCTAGCGGGTATCTACGAGCAGTACTTC
NA	TRBV18	TRBJ2-1	NA	CASSPLTTGEQFF	TGTGCCAGCTCACCATTAACCACAGGGGAGCAGTTCTTC
NA	TRBV7-9	TRBJ1-2	NA	CASSQITANYGYTF	TGTGCCAGCAGCCAAATTACAGCTAACTATGGCTACACCTTC
NA	TRBV28	TRBJ1-1	NA	CASSSPWGVNTEAFF	TGTGCCAGCAGTTCCCCGTGGGGAGTGAACACTGAAGCTTTCTTT
NA	TRBV7-2	TRBJ2-7	NA	CASSLGSTGVNEQYF	TGTGCCAGCAGCTTAGGAAGTACGGGAGTTAACGAGCAGTACTTC
NA	TRBV5-1	TRBJ2-3	NA	CASSLARSTDTQYF	TGCGCCAGCAGCTTGGCCAGGAGCACAGATACGCAGTATTTT
TRBD1	TRBV10-3	TRBJ1-1	NA	CATFDRENTEAFF	TGTGCCACCTTTGACAGGGAGAACACTGAAGCTTTCTTT
TRBD1	TRBV14	TRBJ2-5	NA	CASSQRGTGDVETQYF	TGTGCCAGCAGCCAACGTGGGACAGGGGATGTGGAGACCCAGTACTTC
TRBD1	TRBV25-1	TRBJ2-7	NA	CASSRQGSKQYF	TGTGCCAGCAGCAGACAGGGAAGTAAGCAGTACTTC
NA	TRBV12-3/TRBV12-4	TRBJ2-7	NA	CASSLGASYEQYF	TGTGCCAGCAGTTTAGGGGCCTCCTACGAGCAGTACTTC
NA	TRBV5-4	TRBJ1-1	NA	CASSPTGANTEAFF	TGTGCCAGCAGCCCGACAGGAGCCAACACTGAAGCTTTCTTT
NA	TRBV28	TRBJ1-1	NA	CASSSGTINEAFF	TGTGCCAGCAGTTCCGGGACAATTAATGAAGCTTTCTTT
TRBD1	TRBV18	TRBJ2-7	NA	CASSPGQDYEQYF	TGTGCCAGCTCACCCGGACAGGACTACGAGCAGTACTTC
NA	TRBV5-1	TRBJ2-7	NA	CASSLGSGNHEQYF	TGCGCCAGCAGCTTGGGTTCAGGGAACCACGAGCAGTACTTC
NA	TRBV27	TRBJ2-2	NA	CASRPQGTGELFF	TGTGCCAGCAGACCACAGGGAACCGGGGAGCTGTTTTTT
NA	TRBV13	TRBJ1-2	NA	CASSLGRNNYGYTF	TGTGCCAGCAGCTTAGGCCGTAATAACTATGGCTACACCTTC
NA	TRBV29-1	TRBJ2-3	NA	CSVEGLWGENTQYF	TGCAGCGTTGAGGGATTGTGGGGGGAAAATACGCAGTATTTT
NA	TRBV28	TRBJ1-5	NA	CASSPTGLLNQPQHF	TGTGCCAGCAGCCCGACAGGCCTACTCAATCAGCCCCAGCATTTT
NA	TRBV4-2	TRBJ2-7	NA	CASSQVGGFDSSGGGHEQYF	TGTGCCAGCAGCCAAGTTGGTGGGTTTGATTCGTCGGGAGGGGGCCACGAGCAGTACTTC
NA	TRBV11-2	TRBJ2-1	NA	CASSLAATWMVAYNEQFF	TGTGCCAGCAGCTTGGCGGCCACTTGGATGGTGGCCTACAATGAGCAGTTCTTC
TRBD1	TRBV27	TRBJ1-2	NA	CASRDTGADGYTF	TGTGCCAGCAGGGACACAGGGGCCGATGGCTACACCTTC
NA	TRBV5-1	TRBJ2-7	NA	CASSNLGLGDEQYF	TGCGCCAGCAGCAACCTGGGCCTAGGGGACGAGCAGTACTTC
NA	TRBV24-1	TRBJ1-1	NA	CATSEGNTEAFF	TGTGCCACCAGCGAGGGGAACACTGAAGCTTTCTTT
TRBD1	TRBV19	TRBJ1-2	NA	CASSPFTGANYGYTF	TGTGCCAGTAGCCCATTCACAGGGGCTAACTATGGCTACACCTTC
NA	TRBV27	TRBJ2-5	NA	CASSSEETQYF	TGTGCCAGCAGCTCCGAAGAGACCCAGTACTTC
TRBD1	TRBV10-3	TRBJ2-1	NA	CAISESTGNDPTNEQFF	TGTGCCATCAGTGAGTCGACAGGGAACGACCCAACAAATGAGCAGTTCTTC
TRBD1	TRBV19	TRBJ1-3	NA	CASSTRQGGSGNTIYF	TGTGCCAGTAGTACCCGACAGGGGGGTTCTGGAAACACCATATATTTT
NA	TRBV6-5	TRBJ1-5	once	CASSSRGGEPQHF	TGTGCCAGCAGTTCGCGCGGCGGGGAGCCCCAGCATTTT
TRBD1	TRBV3-1/TRBV3-2	TRBJ1-1	NA	CASSRQGAATEAFF	TGTGCCAGCAGCCGACAGGGGGCGGCCACTGAAGCTTTCTTT
TRBD1	TRBV6-2/TRBV6-3	TRBJ1-5	NA	CASSFSRQGNQPQHF	TGTGCCAGCAGTTTTTCACGACAGGGAAATCAGCCCCAGCATTTT